The 3 T cell receptor beta chains below were found in one sample sequenced in a study of identical twins. Via MiXCR, TCRdb re-called the 5' RACE reads, giving one row per CDR3 protein. The data show 500,000 to 600,000 distinct CDR3 sequences, 22% seen once. The same data also contributed to another study, on T cells expressing NK-cell markers.

Sequenced sample: CD4+ T cells sorted from blood. These receptors all come from a young woman in good health.

DNA for the CDR3: TGTGCCAGCAGTGAATTGAGAAGAGGAAACACTGAAGCTTTCTTT. Protein sequence: CASSELRRGNTEAFF. The genes are TRBV6-1 and TRBJ1-1, with D uncertain. The germline CDR1 and CDR2 sequences are MNHNS and SASEGT. CDR3 length equals 15 residues. V was shortened by 2 bases and J by 2 bases, with 12 bases between the two germline ends.

Here the CDR3 DNA reads TGTGCCAGCAGCCACTGGAATGGTGAGCAGTTCTTC. Protein product: CASSHWNGEQFF. V and J are TRBV14 and TRBJ2-1; no clear D gene. The CDR3 contains 12 residues. Germline CDR1 is SGHDN and CDR2 is FVKESK. Trimming cost V 3 bases and J 9 bases, with 9 bases left between them. Together with reference TRBV14 and TRBJ2-1, the CDR3 gives the full variable domain: EAGVTQFPSHSVIEKGQTVTLRCDPISGHDNLYWYRRVMGKEIKFLLHFVKESKQDESGMPNNRFLAERTGGTYSTLKVQPAELEDSGVYFCASSHWNGEQFFGPGTRLTVL.

This rearrangement joins TRBV20-1 to TRBJ1-4; D is possibly TRBD1 (6 bases). The V gene lost 2 bases and the J gene lost 8 bases, with 15 bases spanning the gap. The CDR3 consists of 14 residues. CDR1 and CDR2 from the germline V gene are DFQATT and SNEGSKA (reference sequence). The CDR3: CSARSNREGEKLFF. The CDR3 DNA sequence: TGCAGTGCTAGATCCAACAGGGAGGGAGAAAAACTGTTTTTT.